This TCR beta chain was obtained from a study of cytomegalovirus exposure and HLA in healthy donors. Points on this clone: Its antigen is undetermined.

Primers included in the PCR were 60 Vbeta and 13 Jbeta primers. The data were produced by immunoSEQ multiplex PCR, yet TCRdb's version contains in-frame clones alone and is incomplete. The sample consists of 150,000 to 200,000 clones, 10% to 15% of them appearing once. Germline V lookup: CDR1 SGHVS, CDR2 FNYEAQ. This CDR3 is 15 amino acids long. V dropped 4 bases and J dropped 4; count of bases not matched to a gene: 9. Notes on the study in general: Most of the TCR beta V segments (in an earlier analysis) were productive either about 87% or about 30% of the time. Later work found most CMV-associated TCR beta chains apparently HLA-restricted.

Source material: PBMCs. This TCR was sampled from a man aged 50 to 59 in good health and CMV-seropositive. V usage is TRBV7-6 and J usage is TRBJ2-5; 7 positions match TRBD2. The CDR3 here is CASSWRAGVRETQYF. Here the CDR3 DNA reads TGTGCCAGCAGCTGGAGGGCGGGAGTACGAGAGACCCAGTACTTC.